The entry that follows covers one T cell receptor (beta chain) sequence. With 6 bases clipped from V and 6 bases from J, the junction kept 9 bases outside the gene matches. This CDR3 spans 16 amino acids. Germline CDR1 MNHNY, CDR2 SVGAGI (reference sequence). Blood was drawn at the time of colonoscopy. This specimen belongs to a study of pediatric ulcerative colitis. Sequencing used immunoSEQ multiplex PCR; TCRdb keeps in-frame clones, though not all of them. The data contain about 9,500 clones, 88% of them singletons. The source material was blood. This sequence joins TRBV6-6 and TRBJ2-1; 12 bases align to TRBD2. The sequence was obtained from a girl aged 10 to 17 with moderate ulcerative colitis. As DNA, the CDR3 is TGTGCCAGCAGGTCCGGGACTAGCGGGCTGTTCAATGAGCAGTTCTTC. Translating it yields CASRSGTSGLFNEQFF.